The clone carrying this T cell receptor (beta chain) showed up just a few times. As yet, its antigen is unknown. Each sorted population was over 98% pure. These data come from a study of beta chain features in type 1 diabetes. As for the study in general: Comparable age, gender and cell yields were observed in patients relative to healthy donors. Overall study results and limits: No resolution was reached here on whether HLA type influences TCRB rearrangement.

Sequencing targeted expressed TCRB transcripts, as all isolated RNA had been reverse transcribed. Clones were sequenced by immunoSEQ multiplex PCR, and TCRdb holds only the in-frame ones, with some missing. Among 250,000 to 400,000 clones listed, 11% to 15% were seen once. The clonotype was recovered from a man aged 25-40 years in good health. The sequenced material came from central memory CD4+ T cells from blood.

The CDR3 sequence is CASSEGQGYTEAFF. Here the CDR3 DNA reads TGTGCCAGCAGCGAGGGACAGGGATACACTGAAGCTTTCTTT. The chain couples TRBV9 to TRBJ1-1; 9 bases agree with TRBD1. Germline V lookup: CDR1 SGDLS, CDR2 YYNGEE. The CDR3 has 14 residues. With V trimmed by 3 bases and J by 3 bases, 3 bases remained unmatched.